This section outlines one T cell receptor beta chain sequence together with its context. Its antigen is still unknown. The CDR3 sequence is 16 residues long. Trimming left V 3 bases short and J 2 bases short, with 11 bases between. CDR1 is SEHNR, CDR2 FQNEAQ, per germline (reference sequence). Time point defined: cycle 4 day 1 (C4D1), after around six weeks of nivolumab. Every patient was affected by relapse after autologous stem cell transplantation, while exposure to brentuximab vedotin was not uniform. It was by magnetic negative selection that CD4+ T cells were purified from thawed PBMCs. The method was immunoSEQ multiplex PCR; TCRdb's version includes in-frame clones alone and lacks a portion of them. The sample has 30,000 or so clones; approximately 81% are singletons. This entry comes from a study of PD-1 blockade in classical Hodgkin lymphoma. Findings and limits, study-wide: CD8+ TCR diversity did not rise significantly by C4D1, unlike CD4+. Nivolumab starters within 1 year of ASCT were excluded.

The chain has TRBV7-9 and TRBJ2-6; D is unclear. The sample here was CD4+ T cells from blood, taken before the fourth cycle of nivolumab. This TCR derives from a human donor with classical Hodgkin lymphoma. In nucleotides, the CDR3 is TGTGCCAGCAGCTTGGATCCGTGGGCTGGGGCCAACGTCCTGACTTTC. Its translation is CASSLDPWAGANVLTF.